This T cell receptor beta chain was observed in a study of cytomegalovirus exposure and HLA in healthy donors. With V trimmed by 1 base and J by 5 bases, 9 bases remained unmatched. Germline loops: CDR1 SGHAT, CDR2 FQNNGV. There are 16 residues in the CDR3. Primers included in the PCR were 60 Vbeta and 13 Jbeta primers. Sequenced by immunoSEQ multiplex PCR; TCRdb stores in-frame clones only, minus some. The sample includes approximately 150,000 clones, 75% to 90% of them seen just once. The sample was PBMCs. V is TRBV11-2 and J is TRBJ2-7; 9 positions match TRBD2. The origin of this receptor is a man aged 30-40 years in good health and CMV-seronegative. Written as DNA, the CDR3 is TGTGCCAGCAGCTTAGTGGCGGGGGGGCCACGTCACGAGCAGTACTTC. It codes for CASSLVAGGPRHEQYF.